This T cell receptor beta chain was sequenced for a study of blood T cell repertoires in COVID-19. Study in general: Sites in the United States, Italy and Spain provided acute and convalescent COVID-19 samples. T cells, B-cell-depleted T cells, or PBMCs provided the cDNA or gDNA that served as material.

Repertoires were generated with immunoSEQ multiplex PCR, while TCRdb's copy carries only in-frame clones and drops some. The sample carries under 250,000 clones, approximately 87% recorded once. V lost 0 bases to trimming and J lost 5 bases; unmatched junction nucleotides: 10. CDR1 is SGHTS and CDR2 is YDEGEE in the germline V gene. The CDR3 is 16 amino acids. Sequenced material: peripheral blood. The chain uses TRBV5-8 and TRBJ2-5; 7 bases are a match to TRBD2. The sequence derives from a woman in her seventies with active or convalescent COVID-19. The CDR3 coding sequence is TGTGCCAGCAGCTTGGCCGGGGGGTCACTAATGGAGACCCAGTACTTC. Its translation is CASSLAGGSLMETQYF.